A single sample is the source of the 19 T cell receptor beta chains below, sequenced in a study of cytomegalovirus exposure and HLA in healthy donors. Measured with immunoSEQ multiplex PCR; TCRdb has only the in-frame clones, and not every one. Of under 400,000 clones listed, 86% are singletons. The sample was PBMCs. The receptor source for this set is a woman aged 18 to 35 in good health and CMV-seronegative.

V and J are TRBV5-1 and TRBJ2-1; TRBD2 matches 11 bases. This CDR3 region has 16 residues. Per the germline V gene, CDR1 is SGHRS and CDR2 is YFSETQ. After removal of 1 base from V and 7 bases from J, the junction contained 7 bases not matched to a gene. CDR3 nucleotides: TGCGCCAGCAGCTTGACTAGCGGGAGAGGAGGAAATGAGCAGTTCTTC. Protein sequence: CASSLTSGRGGNEQFF.

Only one count was recorded for this clone. This chain joins TRBV7-8 and TRBJ1-6; D possibly corresponds to TRBD1 (6 bases). The V gene's germline CDR1 is SGHVS and CDR2 FQNEAQ. The CDR3 is 15 residues long. The V and J ends lost 4 bases and 10 bases respectively, with 17 bases between them. The CDR3 DNA reads TGTGCCAGCAGCTACCAGGGGACCCTTGACTCACCCCTCCACTTT. It encodes CASSYQGTLDSPLHF.

The gene calls are TRBV15 and TRBJ2-7; D might be TRBD2 (6 bases). Germline V gives CDR1 LNHNV, CDR2 YYDKDF (reference sequence). V lost 1 base to trimming and J lost 5 bases, with 12 bases between them. This CDR3 spans 14 amino acids. The CDR3 sequence: CATSRVGIADEQYF. For the CDR3, the DNA is TGTGCCACCAGCAGAGTCGGAATAGCGGACGAGCAGTACTTC.

This chain joins TRBV28 and TRBJ1-4, with 8 bases fitting TRBD1. The CDR3 length is 15 residues. Germline values: CDR1 MDHEN, CDR2 SYDVKM. Germline trimming cut 2 bases from V and 8 bases from J; bases unmatched to any gene: 7. The CDR3 region has the DNA TGTGCCAGCAGTTTACACCAGGGGGCATTGGAAAAACTGTTTTTT. Translated, it gives CASSLHQGALEKLFF.

The gene calls are TRBV29-1 and TRBJ2-7; 9 bases agree with TRBD1. The CDR3 consists of 13 residues. The junction had 7 bases not matched to a gene; V was cut back by 6 bases and J by 4 bases. CDR1 and CDR2 (germline): SQVTM, ANQGSEA. The CDR3 spells CSVRGQGRYEQYF. In nucleotides, the CDR3 is TGCAGCGTGAGGGGACAGGGACGATACGAGCAGTACTTC.

The gene calls are TRBV19 and TRBJ1-6, with TRBD1 as a possible D gene (6 bases). V was shortened by 3 bases and J by 3 bases, with 6 bases between the two germline ends. The V gene's germline CDR1 is LNHDA and CDR2 SQIVND (reference sequence). The CDR3 length is 14 residues. CDR3 sequence reads: CASSMDSYNSPLHF. The CDR3, as DNA: TGTGCCAGTAGTATGGACAGCTATAATTCACCCCTCCACTTT.

The chain employs TRBV28 and TRBJ2-7; maybe TRBD1 (5 bases). The germline gives CDR1 MDHEN, CDR2 SYDVKM. CDR3 length: 15 amino acids. With 5 bases removed from V and 4 bases from J, the gap between germline ends came to 18 bases. CDR3 amino acids: CASSDPRGFTYEQYF. In DNA, the CDR3 is TGTGCCAGCAGTGACCCAAGGGGTTTTACTTACGAGCAGTACTTC.

This clone has only one observation. V gene TRBV29-1 combines with J gene TRBJ1-3; no firm D call. CDR3 length: 16 amino acids. The ends were cut back, 0 bases at V and 5 bases at J, with 17 bases in the middle. Germline CDR1 reads SQVTM; CDR2 reads ANQGSEA. The CDR3 DNA reads as TGCAGCGTTGAAGATCGGATGGGAGGAGGAAGAAACACCATATATTTT. It encodes CSVEDRMGGGRNTIYF.

The count of this clone is one. Other DNA sequences in this specimen translate into the identical CDR3. J is TRBJ2-1 and V is TRBV27; 7 bases match TRBD1. V was clipped by 3 bases and J by 3 bases; unmatched bases: 5. In germline, CDR1 is MNHEY, CDR2 SMNVEV (reference sequence). There are 15 residues in the CDR3. DNA of the CDR3: TGTGCCAGCAGTTTGAACAGGGGCCTCTACAATGAGCAGTTCTTC. It is translated as CASSLNRGLYNEQFF.

The rearrangement joins TRBV11-3 to TRBJ2-3; 8 nucleotides match TRBD2. This CDR3 comprises 15 residues. Germline CDR1 is SGHNT and CDR2 is YENEEA. V lost 5 bases and J lost 5; bases outside the gene matches: 9. DNA of the CDR3: TGTGCCAGCAGCCACGGGGGGGAGACAGGAGATACGCAGTATTTT. Translation gives CASSHGGETGDTQYF.

The CDR3 sequence is CASSHTFGQPQHF. DNA for the CDR3: TGTGCCAGCAGCCATACTTTCGGGCAGCCCCAGCATTTT. The chain is built from TRBV7-8 and TRBJ1-5; unclear D gene. The CDR3 is made up of 13 amino acids. With 5 bases removed from V and 7 bases from J, the gap between germline ends came to 12 bases. Germline CDR1 SGHVS, CDR2 FQNEAQ.

This chain links TRBV6-1 with TRBJ2-7; TRBD1 might be the D (5 bases). Germline loops: CDR1 MNHNS, CDR2 SASEGT. The CDR3 is made up of 13 amino acids. V was clipped by 5 bases and J by 3 bases, with 11 bases between them. The chain's CDR3 is CASSPRGSYEQYF. DNA for the CDR3: TGTGCCAGCAGTCCAAGGGGAAGCTACGAGCAGTACTTC.

In DNA form, the CDR3 reads TGTGCCAGCAGTAGTACAGGACCGTCCTACGAGCAGTACTTC. Translated: CASSSTGPSYEQYF. This chain connects TRBV6-1 to TRBJ2-7, with D possibly matching TRBD1 (5 bases). Trimming left V 5 bases short and J 1 base short, with 12 bases between. CDR3 size: 14 residues. Germline CDR1 and CDR2: MNHNS and SASEGT.

The genes are TRBV7-9 and TRBJ2-7; D may be TRBD1 (5 bases). Germline CDR1 SEHNR, CDR2 FQNEAQ (reference sequence). With 5 bases removed from V and 1 base from J, the gap between germline ends came to 15 bases. This CDR3 contains 15 residues. The CDR3 loop is CASSLTSGHSYEQYF. The CDR3 region has the DNA TGTGCCAGCAGCCTTACCTCTGGACATTCCTACGAGCAGTACTTC.

The V call is TRBV2, the J call TRBJ1-1, with D maybe TRBD1 (5 bases). This CDR3 spans 15 amino acids. Germline V gene lookup returns CDR1 SNHLY and CDR2 FYNNEI. V lost 8 bases, J lost 4 bases, and 20 bases lay in between. The CDR3 reads CASPPRGISSTEAFF. The DNA for the CDR3 is TGTGCCAGCCCCCCCCGGGGGATTAGTAGCACTGAAGCTTTCTTT.

This chain uses TRBV6-8 with TRBJ1-5, with 7 bases matching TRBD1. The CDR3 length is 14 residues. Unmatched junction bases numbered 8, after V lost 6 bases and J lost 6 bases. The germline V gene encodes CDR1 MNHGY and CDR2 SAAAGT. The CDR3 protein is CASRGSRGVQPQHF. CDR3 sequence (DNA): TGTGCCAGCAGGGGAAGCAGGGGGGTTCAGCCCCAGCATTTT.

The chain joins TRBV6-1 to TRBJ2-2; 7 bases match TRBD1. Trimming cost V 7 bases and J 7 bases; bases outside gene matches: 6. The CDR3 is made up of 13 amino acids. CDR1 is MNHNS, CDR2 SASEGT, per germline. CDR3 coding DNA: TGTGCCAGCATCACAGGGGCTGACGGGGAGCTGTTTTTT. Its translation: CASITGADGELFF.

The chain has TRBV7-8 and TRBJ1-5, with unresolved D. The CDR3 has 15 residues. Trimming removed 7 bases from V and 5 bases from J, with 18 bases in between. Germline-derived CDR1 and CDR2 are SGHVS and FQNEAQ. The CDR3 loop reads CASNRRPSRDQPQHF. The CDR3 DNA is TGTGCCAGCAACCGGAGACCCTCCCGCGATCAGCCCCAGCATTTT.

This chain links TRBV5-1 with TRBJ2-1; 11 bases are shared with TRBD2. Germline CDR1 SGHRS, CDR2 YFSETQ. The CDR3 is 15 residues long. The ends lost 4 bases at V and 6 bases at J; junction bases unmatched: 6. The CDR3 reads CASSIGTSGFNEQFF. The CDR3 DNA reads as TGCGCCAGCAGCATAGGGACTAGCGGATTCAATGAGCAGTTCTTC. The full variable domain, in which reference TRBV5-1 and TRBJ2-1 provide the parts outside the CDR3, is KAGVTQTPRYLIKTRGQQVTLSCSPISGHRSVSWYQQTPGQGLQFLFEYFSETQRNKGNFPGRFSGRQFSNSRSEMNVSTLELGDSALYLCASSIGTSGFNEQFFGPGTRLTVL.